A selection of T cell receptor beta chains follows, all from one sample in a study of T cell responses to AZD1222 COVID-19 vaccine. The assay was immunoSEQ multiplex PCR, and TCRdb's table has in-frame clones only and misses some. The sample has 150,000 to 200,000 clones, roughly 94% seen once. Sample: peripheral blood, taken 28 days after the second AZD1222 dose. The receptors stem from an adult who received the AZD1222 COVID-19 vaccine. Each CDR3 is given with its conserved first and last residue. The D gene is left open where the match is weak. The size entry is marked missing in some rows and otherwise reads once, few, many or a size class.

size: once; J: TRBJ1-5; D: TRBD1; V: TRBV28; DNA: TGTGCCAGCAGTTCCCCGACAGGGTCACTCCAGCCCCAGCATTTT; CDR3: CASSSPTGSLQPQHF
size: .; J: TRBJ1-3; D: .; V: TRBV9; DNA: TGTGCCAGCAGCGTATTCGCCTCTGGAAACACCATATATTTT; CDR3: CASSVFASGNTIYF
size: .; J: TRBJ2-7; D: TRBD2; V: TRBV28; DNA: TGTGCCAGCAGTTCGCGGACTAGCGGGAGCTACGAGCAGTACTTC; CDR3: CASSSRTSGSYEQYF
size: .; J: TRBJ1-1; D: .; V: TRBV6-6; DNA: TGTGCCAGCAAAATAGAAGGGTCAGAAGCTTTCTTT; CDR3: CASKIEGSEAFF
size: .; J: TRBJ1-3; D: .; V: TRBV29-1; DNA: TGCAGCGTTGAAGAGGACAGTGAGTACACCATATATTTT; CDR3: CSVEEDSEYTIYF
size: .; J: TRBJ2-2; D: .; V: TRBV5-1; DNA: TGCGCCAGCAGCTTCTCCCAGGGGATCTCCGGGGAGCTGTTTTTT; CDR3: CASSFSQGISGELFF
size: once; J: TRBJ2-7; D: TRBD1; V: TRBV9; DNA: TGTGCCAGCAGCGCGGGGGACAGGGGTGCCTACGAGCAGTACTTC; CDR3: CASSAGDRGAYEQYF
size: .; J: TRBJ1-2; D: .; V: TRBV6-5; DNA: TGTGCCAGCAGTTACGGGGAAAACTATGGCTACACCTTC; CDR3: CASSYGENYGYTF
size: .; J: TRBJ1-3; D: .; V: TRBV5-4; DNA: TGTGCCAGCAGCCCCCCGGACGATTCTGGAAACACCATATATTTT; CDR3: CASSPPDDSGNTIYF
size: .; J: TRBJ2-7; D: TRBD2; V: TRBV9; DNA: TGTGCCAGCAGCGTAGCTGGATCTAGCGGGACCTACGAGCAGTACTTC; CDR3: CASSVAGSSGTYEQYF
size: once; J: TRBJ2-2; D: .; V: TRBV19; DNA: TGTGCCAGTAGCGTCGCAGGGGCCGTGGGGGAGCTGTTTTTT; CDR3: CASSVAGAVGELFF
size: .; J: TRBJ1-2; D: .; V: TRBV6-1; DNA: TGTGCCAGCAGTGACGGTCAGGCAGGAATGGACTATGGCTACACCTTC; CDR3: CASSDGQAGMDYGYTF
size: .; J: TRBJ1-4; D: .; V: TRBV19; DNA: TGTGCCAGTAGTACCCTGTGGGGGGGCGTTATATATGGAAAACTGTTTTTT; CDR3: CASSTLWGGVIYGKLFF
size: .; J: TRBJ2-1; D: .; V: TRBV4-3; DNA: TGCGCCAGCAGCCAAGTTTCGGGGTCGCCGGTCATTGAGCAGTTCTTC; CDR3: CASSQVSGSPVIEQFF
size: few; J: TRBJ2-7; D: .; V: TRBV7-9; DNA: TGTGCCAGCGGCAGGGGAACAACCTACGAGCAGTACTTC; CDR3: CASGRGTTYEQYF
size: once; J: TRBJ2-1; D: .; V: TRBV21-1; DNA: TGTGCCAGCAGCCCGTGCCTGTCATCATGGAGCTCCTACAATGAGCAGTTCTTC; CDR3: CASSPCLSSWSSYNEQFF
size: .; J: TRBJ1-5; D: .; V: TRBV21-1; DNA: TGTGCCAGCGGTCTATTCCCCCGGGGGCCCCAGCATTTT; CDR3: CASGLFPRGPQHF
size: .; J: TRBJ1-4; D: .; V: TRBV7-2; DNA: TGTGCCAGCAGCCCCACGAGGGCCCTTAATGAAAAACTGTTTTTT; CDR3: CASSPTRALNEKLFF
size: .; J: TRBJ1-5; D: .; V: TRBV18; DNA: TGTGCCAGCTCACCACTCGGAATGACAGGATCAAGCAATCAGCCCCAGCATTTT; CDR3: CASSPLGMTGSSNQPQHF
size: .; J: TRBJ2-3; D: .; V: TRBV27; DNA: TGTGCCAGCAGTTTGGTGATGAGCACAGATACGCAGTATTTT; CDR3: CASSLVMSTDTQYF
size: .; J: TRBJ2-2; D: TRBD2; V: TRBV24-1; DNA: TGTGCCACCAGTGATCGGACTAGCGGGACCGGGGAGCTGTTTTTT; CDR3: CATSDRTSGTGELFF
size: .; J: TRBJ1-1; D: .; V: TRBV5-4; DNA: TGTGCCAGCAGCTTGGGGCCCCAGAGTATGACTGAAGCTTTCTTT; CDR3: CASSLGPQSMTEAFF
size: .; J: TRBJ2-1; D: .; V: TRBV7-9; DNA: TGTGCCAGCAGCTTAGCTAGTGTAGCGGACAATGAGCAGTTCTTC; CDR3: CASSLASVADNEQFF
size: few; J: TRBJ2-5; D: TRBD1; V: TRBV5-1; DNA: TGCGCCAGCAGTGGGACAGGGAAGGCGGGAGAGACCCAGTACTTC; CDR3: CASSGTGKAGETQYF
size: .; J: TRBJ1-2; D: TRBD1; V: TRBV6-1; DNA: TGTGCCAGCAGTGAACGACAGGGGATAGGCGACTATGGCTACACCTTC; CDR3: CASSERQGIGDYGYTF
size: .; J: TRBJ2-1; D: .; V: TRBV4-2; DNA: TGTGCCAGCAGCCCCCGTTTGTCCCTAGTCGGCTACAATGAGCAGTTCTTC; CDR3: CASSPRLSLVGYNEQFF
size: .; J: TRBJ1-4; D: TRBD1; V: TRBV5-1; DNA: TGCGCCAGCAGCCCAAGACAGGGTAATGAAAAACTGTTTTTT; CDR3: CASSPRQGNEKLFF
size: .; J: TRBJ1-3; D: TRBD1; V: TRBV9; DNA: TGTGCCAGCAGCGTACGGACAGGCCACTCTGGAAACACCATATATTTT; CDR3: CASSVRTGHSGNTIYF
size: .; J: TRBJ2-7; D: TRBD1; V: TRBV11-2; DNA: TGTGCCAGCAGCTTAACGGGACAGGGCCACTACGAGCAGTACTTC; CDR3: CASSLTGQGHYEQYF
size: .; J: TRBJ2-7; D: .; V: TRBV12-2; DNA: TGTGCAAGTCGCTTAGATAACGACTACGAGCAGTACTTC; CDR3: CASRLDNDYEQYF
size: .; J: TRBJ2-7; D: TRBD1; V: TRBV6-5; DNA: TGTGCCAGCAGTTCAGCCCTTGGGACAGGACCGTACTTC; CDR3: CASSSALGTGPYF
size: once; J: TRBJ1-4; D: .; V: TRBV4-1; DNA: TGCGCCAGCAGCCAAGACACCGAAAAACTGTTTTTT; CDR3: CASSQDTEKLFF
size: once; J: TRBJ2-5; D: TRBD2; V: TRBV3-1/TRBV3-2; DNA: TGTGCCAGCAGCCTTTTAGCGGGGGGGCGAGAGACCCAGTACTTC; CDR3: CASSLLAGGRETQYF
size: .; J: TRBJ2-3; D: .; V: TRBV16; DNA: TGTGCCAGCAGCCATTCGGGAAGCACAGATACGCAGTATTTT; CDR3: CASSHSGSTDTQYF
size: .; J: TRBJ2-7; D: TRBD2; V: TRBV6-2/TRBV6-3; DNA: TGTGCCAGCAGTTCATACAGCGGGAGGGCCCACGAGCAGTACTTC; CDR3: CASSSYSGRAHEQYF
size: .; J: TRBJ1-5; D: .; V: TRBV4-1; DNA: TGCGCCAGCAGCCAAGACGGGGTGGGCAATCAGCCCCAGCATTTT; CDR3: CASSQDGVGNQPQHF
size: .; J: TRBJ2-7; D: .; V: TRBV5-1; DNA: TGCGCCAGCAGCTTGGGGGACATCCGCTCCTACGAGCAGTACTTC; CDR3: CASSLGDIRSYEQYF
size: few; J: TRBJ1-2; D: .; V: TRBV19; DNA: TGTGCCAGTAGTTTGAGTCGTGGGGGTCCCTATGGCTACACCTTC; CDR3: CASSLSRGGPYGYTF
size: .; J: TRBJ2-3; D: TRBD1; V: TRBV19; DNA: TGTGCCAGTAGTATGCCTAGGGACAGGGAAATGGATACGCAGTATTTT; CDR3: CASSMPRDREMDTQYF
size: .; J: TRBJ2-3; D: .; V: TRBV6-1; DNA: TGTGCCAGCAGTGAAGCCACTAGCAGGCGCACAGATACGCAGTATTTT; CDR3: CASSEATSRRTDTQYF
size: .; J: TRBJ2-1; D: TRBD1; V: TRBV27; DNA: TGTGCCAGCCTTTCGGGGACAGGGCACTACAATGAGCAGTTCTTC; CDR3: CASLSGTGHYNEQFF
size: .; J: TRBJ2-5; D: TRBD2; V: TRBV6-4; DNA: TGTGCCAGCAGTCGGACTAGCGGGGCCGGCCAAGAGACCCAGTACTTC; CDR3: CASSRTSGAGQETQYF
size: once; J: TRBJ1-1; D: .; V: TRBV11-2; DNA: TGTGCCAGCAGCTTAGATTTGGCGAGCACTGAAGCTTTCTTT; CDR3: CASSLDLASTEAFF
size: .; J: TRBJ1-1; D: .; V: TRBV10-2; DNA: TGCGCCAGCCATCAGGGCAGCCGATATGACGTCACTGAAGCTTTCTTT; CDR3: CASHQGSRYDVTEAFF
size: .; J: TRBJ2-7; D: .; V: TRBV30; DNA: TGTGCCTGGAGTCCCGGACAAGGTATCTCCTACGAGCAGTACTTC; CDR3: CAWSPGQGISYEQYF
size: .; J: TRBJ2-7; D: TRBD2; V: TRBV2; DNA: TGTGCCAGCAGTGAGGGACTAGCGGGGGGCATCTACGAGCAGTACTTC; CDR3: CASSEGLAGGIYEQYF
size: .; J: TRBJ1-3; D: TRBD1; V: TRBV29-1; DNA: TGCAGCGTTGGACAGGGCCCCTCTGGAAACACCATATATTTT; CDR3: CSVGQGPSGNTIYF
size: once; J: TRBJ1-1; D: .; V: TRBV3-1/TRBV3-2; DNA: TGTGCCAGCAGCCAGCGGACTCCCCGTTGGGGCACTGAAGCTTTCTTT; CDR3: CASSQRTPRWGTEAFF
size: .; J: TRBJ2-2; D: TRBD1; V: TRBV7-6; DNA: TGTGCCAGCAGCTTATCCGGGGGGACAGGGTGGACCGGGGAGCTGTTTTTT; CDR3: CASSLSGGTGWTGELFF
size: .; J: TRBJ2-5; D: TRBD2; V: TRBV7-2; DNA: TGTGCCAGCAGCTCCCGGACTAGCGGGAGAGGAGAGACCCAGTACTTC; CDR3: CASSSRTSGRGETQYF
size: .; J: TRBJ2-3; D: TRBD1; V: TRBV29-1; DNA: TGCAGCGTTGAAGGGGCACAACAGGGGACAGATACGCAGTATTTT; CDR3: CSVEGAQQGTDTQYF